This T cell receptor (beta chain) comes out of a study of blood T cell repertoires in COVID-19. V lost 2 bases and J 8 bases, leaving 9 bases between the germline ends. The CDR3 length is 12 residues. Germline assignment: CDR1 ENHRY and CDR2 SYGVKD. Some clones are missing from TCRdb's copy, which holds only in-frame ones; the method was immunoSEQ multiplex PCR. The table shows over 45,000 clones, with 70% to 90% occurring only once. The genes are TRBV10-3 and TRBJ1-2; a possible D gene is TRBD1 (5 bases). The clonotype was recovered from a human donor in a cohort sampled during active COVID-19. The sample taken for sequencing was peripheral blood. The chain's CDR3 is CAISEAGRGYTF. The CDR3 nucleotides read TGTGCCATCAGTGAGGCAGGGCGAGGCTACACCTTC.